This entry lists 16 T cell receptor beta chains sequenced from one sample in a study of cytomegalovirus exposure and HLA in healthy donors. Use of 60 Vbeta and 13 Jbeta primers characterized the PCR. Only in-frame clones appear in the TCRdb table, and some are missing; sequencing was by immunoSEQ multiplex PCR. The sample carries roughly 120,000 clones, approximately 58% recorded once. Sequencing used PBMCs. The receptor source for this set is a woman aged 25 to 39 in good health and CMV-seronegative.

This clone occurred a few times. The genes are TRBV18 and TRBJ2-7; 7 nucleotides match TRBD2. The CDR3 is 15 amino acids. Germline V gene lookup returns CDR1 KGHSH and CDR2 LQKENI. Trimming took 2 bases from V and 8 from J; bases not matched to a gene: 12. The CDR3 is CASSPDASGINQQYF. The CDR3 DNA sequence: TGTGCCAGCTCACCAGATGCTAGCGGAATCAACCAGCAGTACTTC. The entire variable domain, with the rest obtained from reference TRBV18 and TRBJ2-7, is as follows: NAGVMQNPRHLVRRRGQEARLRCSPMKGHSHVYWYRQLPEEGLKFMVYLQKENIIDESGMPKERFSAEFPKEGPSILRIQQVVRGDSAAYFCASSPDASGINQQYFGPGTRLTVT.

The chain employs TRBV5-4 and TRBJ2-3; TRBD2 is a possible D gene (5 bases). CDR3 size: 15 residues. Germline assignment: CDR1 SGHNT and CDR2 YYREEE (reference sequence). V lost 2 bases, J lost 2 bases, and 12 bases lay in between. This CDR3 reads CASSFGAVDTDTQYF. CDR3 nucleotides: TGTGCCAGCAGCTTCGGAGCGGTGGACACAGATACGCAGTATTTT.

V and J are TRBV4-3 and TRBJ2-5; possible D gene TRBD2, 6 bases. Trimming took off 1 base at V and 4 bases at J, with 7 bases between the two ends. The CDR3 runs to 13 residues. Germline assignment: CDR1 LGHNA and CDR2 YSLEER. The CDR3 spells CASSQAGGETQYF. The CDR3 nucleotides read TGCGCCAGCAGCCAAGCCGGGGGAGAGACCCAGTACTTC.

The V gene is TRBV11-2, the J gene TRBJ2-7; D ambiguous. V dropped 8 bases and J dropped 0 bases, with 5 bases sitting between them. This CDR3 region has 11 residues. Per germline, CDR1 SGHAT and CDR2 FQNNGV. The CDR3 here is CASRSSYEQYF. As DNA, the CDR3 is TGTGCCAGCCGGAGCTCCTACGAGCAGTACTTC.

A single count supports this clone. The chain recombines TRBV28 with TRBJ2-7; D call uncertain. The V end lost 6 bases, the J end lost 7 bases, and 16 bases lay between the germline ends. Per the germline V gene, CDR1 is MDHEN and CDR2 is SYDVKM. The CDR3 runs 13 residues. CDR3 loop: CASSAGSSAEQYF. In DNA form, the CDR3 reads TGTGCCAGCAGCGCCGGGTCTTCCGCGGAGCAGTACTTC.

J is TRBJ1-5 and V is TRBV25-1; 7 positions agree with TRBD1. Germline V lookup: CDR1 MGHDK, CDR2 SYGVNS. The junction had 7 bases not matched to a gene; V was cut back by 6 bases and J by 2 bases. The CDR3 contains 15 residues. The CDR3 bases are TGTGCCAGCAGCCAAACAGGGGTAGGCAATCAGCCCCAGCATTTT. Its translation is CASSQTGVGNQPQHF.

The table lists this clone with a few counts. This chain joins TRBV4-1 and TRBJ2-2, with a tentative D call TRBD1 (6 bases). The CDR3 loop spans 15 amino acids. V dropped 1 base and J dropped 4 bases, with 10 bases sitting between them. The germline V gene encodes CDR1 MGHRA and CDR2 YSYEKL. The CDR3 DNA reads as TGCGCCAGCAGCCAAGTACAGGGCTTCACCGGGGAGCTGTTTTTT. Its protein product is CASSQVQGFTGELFF.

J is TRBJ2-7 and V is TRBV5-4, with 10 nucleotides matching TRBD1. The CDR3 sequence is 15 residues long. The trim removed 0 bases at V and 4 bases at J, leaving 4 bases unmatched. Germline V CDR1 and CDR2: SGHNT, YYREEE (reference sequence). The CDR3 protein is CASSLGQGASYEQYF. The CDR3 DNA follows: TGTGCCAGCAGCTTGGGACAGGGGGCGAGTTACGAGCAGTACTTC.

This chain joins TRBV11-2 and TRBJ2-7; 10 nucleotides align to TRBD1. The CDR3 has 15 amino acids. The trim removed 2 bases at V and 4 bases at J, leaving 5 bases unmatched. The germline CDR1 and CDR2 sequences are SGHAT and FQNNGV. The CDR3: CASSLTPGQGYEQYF. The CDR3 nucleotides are TGTGCCAGCAGCTTAACTCCGGGACAGGGGTACGAGCAGTACTTC. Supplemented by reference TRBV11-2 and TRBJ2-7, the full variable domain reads EAGVAQSPRYKIIEKRQSVAFWCNPISGHATLYWYQQILGQGPKLLIQFQNNGVVDDSQLPKDRFSAERLKGVDSTLKIQPAKLEDSAVYLCASSLTPGQGYEQYFGPGTRLTVT.

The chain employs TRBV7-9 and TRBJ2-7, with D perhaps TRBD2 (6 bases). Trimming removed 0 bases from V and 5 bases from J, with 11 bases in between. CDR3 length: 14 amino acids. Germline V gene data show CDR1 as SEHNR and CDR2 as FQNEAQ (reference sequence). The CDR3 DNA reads TGTGCCAGCAGCTTAGCGGAGGGCACCAACGAGCAGTACTTC. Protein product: CASSLAEGTNEQYF.

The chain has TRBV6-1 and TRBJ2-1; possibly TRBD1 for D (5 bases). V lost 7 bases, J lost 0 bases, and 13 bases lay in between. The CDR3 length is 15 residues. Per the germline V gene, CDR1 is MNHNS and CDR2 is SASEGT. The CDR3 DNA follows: TGTGCCAGCAATCCCGCCAGGGTCTCCTACAATGAGCAGTTCTTC. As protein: CASNPARVSYNEQFF.

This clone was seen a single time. CDR3 sequence: CASSSRQGYGYTF. The CDR3 DNA reads as TGTGCCAGCAGCTCGAGACAGGGCTATGGCTACACCTTC. The V gene is TRBV7-2, the J gene TRBJ1-2; TRBD1 agrees at 7 bases. With V trimmed by 4 bases and J by 4 bases, 3 bases remained unmatched. Germline values: CDR1 SGHTA, CDR2 FQGNSA. The CDR3 loop spans 13 amino acids.

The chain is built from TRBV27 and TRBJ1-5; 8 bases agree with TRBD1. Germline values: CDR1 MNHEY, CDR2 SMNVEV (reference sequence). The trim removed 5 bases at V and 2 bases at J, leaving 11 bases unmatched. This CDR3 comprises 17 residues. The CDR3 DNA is TGTGCCAGCAGTCCGAGGACAGGGAGTCCGGGCAATCAGCCCCAGCATTTT. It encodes CASSPRTGSPGNQPQHF.

The CDR3 DNA reads TGTGCCAGCAGCCTTACCCGGGACAGTTCCTACGAGCAGTACTTC. It codes for CASSLTRDSSYEQYF. V and J are TRBV7-9 and TRBJ2-5, with 7 bases matching TRBD1. The J call may not be correct, given that the DNA end is closer to TRBJ2-7. Looked up from germline, CDR1 is SEHNR and CDR2 is FQNEAQ (reference sequence). The CDR3 has 15 residues.

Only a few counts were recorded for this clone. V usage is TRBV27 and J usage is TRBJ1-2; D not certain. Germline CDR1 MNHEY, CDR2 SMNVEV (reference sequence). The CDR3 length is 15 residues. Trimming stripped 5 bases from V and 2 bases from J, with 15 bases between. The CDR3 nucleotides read TGTGCCAGCAGTCCCCGTGTAGGACTAAACTATGGCTACACCTTC. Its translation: CASSPRVGLNYGYTF.

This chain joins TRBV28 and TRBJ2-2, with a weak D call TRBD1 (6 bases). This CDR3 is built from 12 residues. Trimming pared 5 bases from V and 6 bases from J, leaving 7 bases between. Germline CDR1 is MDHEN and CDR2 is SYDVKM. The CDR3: CASSPGAGELFF. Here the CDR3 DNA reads TGTGCCAGCAGTCCAGGGGCCGGGGAGCTGTTTTTT.